The rows below give T cell receptor beta chains drawn from one sample of a study of T cell responses to AZD1222 COVID-19 vaccine. TCRdb's table, derived via immunoSEQ multiplex PCR, lists solely in-frame clones and lacks some. This table has 100,000 to 150,000 clones, around 87% appearing once. This sample comprised peripheral blood, obtained on day 0 of AZD1222 vaccination. Source of these receptors: an adult in good health. The CDR3 runs from the conserved cysteine through the conserved F or W.

CDR3	V	J
CASSPPSGSYEQYF	TRBV18	TRBJ2-7
CASSFLNTGELFF	TRBV7-8	TRBJ2-2
CASSDFGQGGSGNTIYF	TRBV6-1	TRBJ1-3
CASSQAYQGMGLINTIYF	TRBV4-2	TRBJ1-3
CASSVGQGRTGELFF	TRBV9	TRBJ2-2
CASRPRQGVTEAFF	TRBV28	TRBJ1-1
CASSEALVGPGTGANVLTF	TRBV6-1	TRBJ2-6
CASSQTGRSPLHF	TRBV7-3	TRBJ1-6
CASSWDLTPGETQYF	TRBV4-3	TRBJ2-5
CASSSKAGLDKNIQYF	TRBV7-2	TRBJ2-4
CASSDSGGAKNIQYF	TRBV6-4	TRBJ2-4
CASSLEVRSDTQYF	TRBV7-3	TRBJ2-3
CASEGQGGTEAFF	TRBV5-1	TRBJ1-1
CASGNRSYEQYF	TRBV19	TRBJ2-7
CASSPGDRGERNTEAFF	TRBV18	TRBJ1-1
CASSVPSGSKGEQYF	TRBV7-2	TRBJ2-7
CASSPDSGGYTF	TRBV5-6	TRBJ1-2
CASSQPRGSQPQHF	TRBV4-1	TRBJ1-5
CASSHGTGEDEQYF	TRBV5-1	TRBJ2-7
CASSLVRGGSGYTF	TRBV7-9	TRBJ1-2
CASSPMDTGELFF	TRBV18	TRBJ2-2
CASSLTGDQPQHF	TRBV7-2	TRBJ1-5
CASIRQGGSGYTF	TRBV2	TRBJ1-2
CASSMDQETQYF	TRBV5-1	TRBJ2-5
CASSYSARVNTEAFF	TRBV6-5	TRBJ1-1
CASSQGLSYEQYF	TRBV3-1/TRBV3-2	TRBJ2-7
CASSLAGSGNTIYF	TRBV7-2	TRBJ1-3
CASSGLQTSTDTQYF	TRBV4-2	TRBJ2-3
CASSAYSGDGGGSYNSPLHF	TRBV6-4	TRBJ1-6
CASSQVGYGTNEKLFF	TRBV3-1/TRBV3-2	TRBJ1-4
CASRGGDQPQHF	TRBV12-3/TRBV12-4	TRBJ1-5
CASKIGQLNEKLFF	TRBV6-9	TRBJ1-4
CAWSRSGVGGPQHF	TRBV30	TRBJ1-5
CASSIGNSGGETQYF	TRBV19	TRBJ2-5
CATTSGRLAEETQYF	TRBV7-9	TRBJ2-5
CASSGDTNTEAFF	TRBV2	TRBJ1-1
CASRKTSLSSYEQYF	TRBV5-1	TRBJ2-7
CASSSPYTGELFF	TRBV5-4	TRBJ2-2
CASSPRTVPYEQYF	TRBV14	TRBJ2-7
CASKNGRGAAPQFF	TRBV27	TRBJ2-1
CAANGKGLGADTQYF	TRBV2	TRBJ2-3
CASSIGTPREQYF	TRBV12-3/TRBV12-4	TRBJ2-7
CASSLAVANEQYF	TRBV7-2	TRBJ2-7
CASSLMGNTGELFF	TRBV7-2	TRBJ2-2
CSASTAAYEQYF	TRBV29-1	TRBJ2-7
CASSIIGGQAFF	TRBV19	TRBJ1-1
CASRGGLYNEQFF	TRBV12-3/TRBV12-4	TRBJ2-1
CASSPHSSGTNSYEQYF	TRBV4-2	TRBJ2-7
CASSQKADNEQFF	TRBV4-3	TRBJ2-1
CASSEALAGTVYSNQPQHF	TRBV7-8	TRBJ1-5
CASSVDYRGLAETQYF	TRBV5-1	TRBJ2-5
CASSRTGGTNTEAFF	TRBV7-9	TRBJ1-1
CSASIPGAFYNSPLHF	TRBV20-1	TRBJ1-6
CASSPGTGRGNSPLHF	TRBV18	TRBJ1-6
CASRPGQNNQPQHF	TRBV2	TRBJ1-5
CASSQSRDRGRTWDTEAFF	TRBV23-1	TRBJ1-1
CASSRSIATNEKLFF	TRBV18	TRBJ1-4
CASTIAGGAETQYF	TRBV5-4	TRBJ2-5
CASSFSEGLNEKLFF	TRBV5-1	TRBJ1-4